The TCR beta chain described here comes from a study of blood T cell repertoires in COVID-19. At the level of the study: Sites across the United States, Italy and Spain contributed samples from acute and convalescent COVID-19. Sample material is recorded as cDNA or gDNA derived from T cells, B-cell-depleted T cells, or PBMCs.

In germline, CDR1 is GTSNPN, CDR2 SVGIG (reference sequence). This CDR3 spans 15 amino acids. V lost 1 base to trimming and J lost 1 base; unmatched junction nucleotides: 5. Profiling relied on immunoSEQ multiplex PCR, and the TCRdb table lists in-frame clones only, not all of them. Of 250,000 or so clones listed, roughly 88% are singletons. As concerns this clone: Distinct nucleotide sequences in the sample also encode this CDR3.

Participants' reported clinical history set cohort assignment. Shortly before study entry, within 2 weeks, exposed participants had met a COVID-19 case. This sequence joins TRBV30 and TRBJ1-1, with 8 bases fitting TRBD1. The TCR sequence derives from a woman aged 25-40 years who had been exposed to COVID-19. The sequenced sample was PBMCs or T cells enriched from blood (not recorded which). The CDR3 loop reads CAWSGDRGQNTEAFF. The CDR3 DNA sequence: TGTGCCTGGAGTGGAGACAGGGGTCAGAACACTGAAGCTTTCTTT.